This record concerns one T cell receptor (beta chain) sequence. Antigen unknown. This record comes from a study of chemoradiotherapy in HPV16-positive cancers. Broader study findings: Candidate HPV-specific clones and E7-related TCR motifs grew in tumor during treatment.

This CDR3 is 15 amino acids long. J gave up 3 bases and V 4 bases, and 4 bases lay outside the gene matches. Germline loops: CDR1 KGHSH, CDR2 LQKENI. Assay: immunoSEQ multiplex PCR; the TCRdb copy retains only in-frame clones and omits some. The sample contains under 15,000 clones, 60% to 80% of which appear only once. Samples were taken several times over chemoradiotherapy. This TCR came from a human donor with HPV-associated anogenital cancer. The specimen was collected from a patient who underwent chemoradiotherapy. J is TRBJ1-5 and V is TRBV18, with 9 bases identical to TRBD1. This CDR3 is CASSLGQGDNQPQHF. The CDR3 DNA reads as TGTGCCAGCTCACTGGGACAGGGAGACAATCAGCCCCAGCATTTT. The whole variable domain, filled in from reference TRBV18 and TRBJ1-5, reads NAGVMQNPRHLVRRRGQEARLRCSPMKGHSHVYWYRQLPEEGLKFMVYLQKENIIDESGMPKERFSAEFPKEGPSILRIQQVVRGDSAAYFCASSLGQGDNQPQHFGDGTRLSIL.